This T cell receptor beta chain comes out of a study of cytomegalovirus exposure and HLA in healthy donors. Overall study: Researchers previously reported finding fewer than 140 million unique TCR beta sequences from roughly 170 million T cells.

Trimming removed 0 bases at V and 0 bases at J, with 7 bases between. The CDR3 spans 15 residues. CDR1 SGHTA and CDR2 FQGNSA come from the germline V gene. This clone was observed a handful of times. Its antigen is unknown. This PCR relied on a set of 60 Vbeta primers and 13 Jbeta primers. Assay: immunoSEQ multiplex PCR; the TCRdb copy retains only in-frame clones and omits some. The sample records some 170,000 clones, approximately 80% being singletons. General study points: By a later analysis, the bulk of CMV-associated TCR beta chains appeared HLA-restricted.

The sample was PBMCs. This chain joins TRBV7-2 and TRBJ2-3, with D possibly TRBD2 on 6 matching bases. The TCR comes from a woman in her 30s in good health and CMV-seropositive. The CDR3 DNA reads TGTGCCAGCAGCTTAGCTAGCGGCAGCACAGATACGCAGTATTTT. Translating gives CASSLASGSTDTQYF.